This T cell receptor beta chain emerged from a study of blood T cell repertoires in COVID-19. The V and J ends lost 7 bases and 10 bases respectively, with 16 bases between them. The CDR3 runs to 13 residues. The V gene's germline CDR1 is SNHLY and CDR2 FYNNEI. The protocol was immunoSEQ multiplex PCR, while the TCRdb copy is restricted to in-frame clones and leaves out a portion. The sample gives around 31,000 clones, approximately 90% of which show up once; more than 3% is in the top ten. The sample consisted of peripheral blood. The sequence was collected from a man aged 55 to 70 with acute or convalescent COVID-19. The chain uses TRBV2 and TRBJ1-4; no clear D gene. The chain's CDR3 is CASTGGLGGKLFF. The DNA of the CDR3 is TGTGCCAGCACCGGAGGCCTCGGCGGAAAACTGTTTTTT.